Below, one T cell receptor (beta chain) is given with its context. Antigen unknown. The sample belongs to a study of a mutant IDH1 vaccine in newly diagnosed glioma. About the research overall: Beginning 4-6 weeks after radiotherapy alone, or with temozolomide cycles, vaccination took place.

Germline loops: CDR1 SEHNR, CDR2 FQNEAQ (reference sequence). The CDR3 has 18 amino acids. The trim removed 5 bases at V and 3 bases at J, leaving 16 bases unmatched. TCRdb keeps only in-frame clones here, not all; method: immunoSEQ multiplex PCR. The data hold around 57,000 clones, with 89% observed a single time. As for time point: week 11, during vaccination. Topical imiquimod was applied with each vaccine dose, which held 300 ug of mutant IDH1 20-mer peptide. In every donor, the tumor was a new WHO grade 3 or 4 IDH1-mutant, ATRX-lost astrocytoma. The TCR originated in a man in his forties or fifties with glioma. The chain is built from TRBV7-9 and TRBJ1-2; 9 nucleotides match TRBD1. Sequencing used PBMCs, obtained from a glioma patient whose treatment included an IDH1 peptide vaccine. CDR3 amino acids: CASSLIGDREGWYYGYTF. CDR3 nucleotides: TGTGCCAGCAGCCTTATCGGGGACAGGGAGGGTTGGTACTATGGCTACACCTTC.